This T cell receptor beta chain was captured by sequencing in a study of radiation and T cells in renal cell carcinoma. Study-level information: Nephrectomy followed 15 Gy stereotactic body radiation by 4 weeks. Points from the study as a whole: Top tumor clonotypes rose in blood 2 weeks post-radiation, then contracted.

Described time point: blood 2 weeks post-SBRT. Regarding treatment: 15 Gy SBRT to primary tumor, nephrectomy 4 weeks later. The germline CDR1 and CDR2 sequences are GTSNPN and SVGIG (reference sequence). This CDR3 is 14 amino acids long. V lost 4 bases and J lost 3; bases outside the gene matches: 3. For this clone: The target antigen is unknown.

The protocol was immunoSEQ multiplex PCR, while the TCRdb copy is restricted to in-frame clones and leaves out a portion. The table records 100,000 to 150,000 clones, around 80% of them present only once. This sequence originates from a man aged 45-60 years with renal cell carcinoma. This rearrangement joins TRBV30 to TRBJ2-7; 13 nucleotides align to TRBD2. The input for sequencing was blood, taken from a patient whose treatment included radiotherapy and nephrectomy. The CDR3 sequence is CAWTGTSGVYEQYF. In DNA, the CDR3 is TGTGCCTGGACCGGGACTAGCGGGGTCTACGAGCAGTACTTC.